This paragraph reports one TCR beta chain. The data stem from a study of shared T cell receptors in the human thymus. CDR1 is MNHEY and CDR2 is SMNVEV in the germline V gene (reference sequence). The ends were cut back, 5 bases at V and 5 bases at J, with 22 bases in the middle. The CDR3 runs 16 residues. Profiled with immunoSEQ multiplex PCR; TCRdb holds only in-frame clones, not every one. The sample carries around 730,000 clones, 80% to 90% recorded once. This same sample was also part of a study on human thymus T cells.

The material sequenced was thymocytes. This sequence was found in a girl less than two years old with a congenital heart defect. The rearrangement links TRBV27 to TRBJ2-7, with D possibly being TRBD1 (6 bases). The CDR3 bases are TGTGCCAGCAGTATCAGGAACAGGGCACCCATCCACGAGCAGTACTTC. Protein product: CASSIRNRAPIHEQYF.